What follows are 5 T cell receptor beta chains derived from one specimen sequenced in a study of blood T cell repertoires in COVID-19. TCRdb keeps only in-frame clones here, not all; method: immunoSEQ multiplex PCR. The sample carries 200,000 to 250,000 clones, around 90% recorded once. Material: PBMCs or T cells enriched from blood (not recorded which). The receptors come from a man between 25 and 39 years old who had recovered from COVID-19.

This chain links TRBV5-6 with TRBJ1-4, with TRBD1 matching 11 bases. The CDR3 length is 15 residues. Germline CDR1 and CDR2: SGHDT and YYEEEE. Trimming took 2 bases from V and 8 from J; bases not matched to a gene: 5. CDR3 DNA: TGTGCCAGCAGCTTAGGACAGGGGGCGCGAGAAAAACTGTTTTTT. This sequence encodes CASSLGQGAREKLFF. The complete variable domain, with remaining parts taken from reference TRBV5-6 and TRBJ1-4, reads DAGVTQSPTHLIKTRGQQVTLRCSPKSGHDTVSWYQQALGQGPQFIFQYYEEEERQRGNFPDRFSGHQFPNYSSELNVNALLLGDSALYLCASSLGQGAREKLFFGSGTQLSVL.

V and J are TRBV28 and TRBJ1-4, with 10 positions matching TRBD1. This CDR3 comprises 16 residues. The J segment lost 4 bases and the V segment lost 6 bases, leaving 8 bases of the junction unmatched. Germline V gene data show CDR1 as MDHEN and CDR2 as SYDVKM. CDR3 nucleotides: TGTGCCAGCAGCTCCGGGACAGGGGCTAGTAATGAAAAACTGTTTTTT. This codes for CASSSGTGASNEKLFF.

This chain links TRBV28 with TRBJ2-7, with TRBD1 matching over 7 bases. This CDR3 has 15 residues. V was clipped by 8 bases and J by 11 bases; unmatched bases: 21. The germline CDR1 and CDR2 sequences are MDHEN and SYDVKM. The CDR3 reads CASQRGSTGNSGEYF. CDR3 in DNA: TGTGCCAGCCAGAGGGGGTCGACAGGGAACTCCGGGGAGTACTTC.

The genes are TRBV6-5 and TRBJ1-4, with 7 bases that match TRBD1. This CDR3 spans 15 amino acids. The J segment lost 4 bases and the V segment lost 0 bases, leaving 2 bases of the junction unmatched. Germline CDR1 and CDR2: MNHEY and SVGAGI. The CDR3 sequence: CASSYSGTDNEKLFF. The CDR3 nucleotides are TGTGCCAGCAGTTACTCGGGGACAGATAATGAAAAACTGTTTTTT.

This clone has a count of ten or more. Other nucleotide sequences from this sample produce the same CDR3. V and J are TRBV10-2 and TRBJ2-7, with 10 bases fitting TRBD2. This CDR3 is 18 amino acids long. Germline assignment: CDR1 WSHSY and CDR2 SAAADI. V trimming: 3 bases; J trimming: 0 bases; junction bases outside the gene matches: 11. The CDR3 loop reads CASSDRLSGRPSSYEQYF. CDR3 sequence (DNA): TGCGCCAGCAGTGATCGTCTTAGCGGGAGGCCCTCCTCCTACGAGCAGTACTTC.